This T cell receptor beta chain was sequenced during a study of human T cells and chemical hapten exposure. J was trimmed by 9 bases and V by 9 bases; bases with no gene match: 14. The CDR3 loop spans 13 amino acids. Germline V gene data show CDR1 as MDHEN and CDR2 as SYDVKM. Concerning this clonotype itself: The antigen is undetermined.

Study-wide findings and caveats: There was alopecia in the donors, so their immune response may differ from that of healthy people.

Documented time point: pre-sensitization, week 0. The sample's treatment: therapeutic diphenylcyclopropenone sensitization with weekly scalp DPC. TCRdb used MiXCR to reprocess the RACE reads, holding one entry per CDR3 protein. The sample includes approximately 90,000 distinct CDR3 sequences, around 7.9% of them seen just once. The sample here was whole blood, taken in connection with sensitization to the hapten diphenylcyclopropenone (DPC). The origin of this receptor is a man aged 35 to 55 with alopecia areata. Some clones in this sample may be carry-over from other donors' samples. The chain has TRBV28 and TRBJ2-7; 7 bases align to TRBD1. CDR3 region: CASVGIRQGGQYF. CDR3 DNA sequence: TGTGCCAGTGTGGGGATCCGACAGGGTGGGCAGTACTTC.